This T cell receptor beta chain appears in the sequencing data of a study of human T cells and chemical hapten exposure. Total RNA extraction was carried out from unfractionated whole blood. During construction of the library, unique molecular identifiers were attached to individual cDNA molecules for quantitative, reproducible TCR counting. Each CDR3 protein gets one entry after TCRdb re-called the 5' RACE reads with MiXCR. Of roughly 120,000 distinct CDR3 sequences listed, approximately 19% are singletons. Trimming shortened V by 1 base and J by 2 bases, and 5 bases separated the two germline ends. The germline V gene encodes CDR1 SGHAT and CDR2 FQDESV (reference sequence). CDR3 length: 14 residues. This clonotype has just a few counts.

This clonotype was obtained from a human donor in good health. V and J are TRBV11-1 and TRBJ2-2; D remains unclear. CDR3 amino acids: CASSLGTNTGELFF. CDR3 nucleotide sequence: TGTGCCAGCAGCTTAGGCACTAACACCGGGGAGCTGTTTTTT.